This TCR beta chain came from a study of T-cell reconstitution after alpha-beta-depleted transplantation in children. This clonotype was observed a single time. The library targeted TCRbeta and was prepared with unique molecular identifiers. Each CDR3 protein is one row after TCRdb ran MiXCR on the PCR reads. The repertoire consists of 420,000 or so distinct CDR3 sequences, with approximately 10% occurring once and the leading ten covering approximately 5%. The source was PBMCs from the stem cell graft donor, collected from the stem cell graft. The TCR was taken from a human donor who donated a stem cell graft to a child with acute myeloid leukemia.

CDR3 nucleotide sequence: TGTGCCAGCTCACAACAGGGGTTCGAAGAGACCCAGTACTTC. Protein: CASSQQGFEETQYF. The chain joins TRBV18 to TRBJ2-5, with 7 bases aligning to TRBD1. V was pared by 4 bases and J by 3 bases, with 5 bases of the junction left unmatched. The germline V gene encodes CDR1 KGHSH and CDR2 LQKENI. The CDR3 loop spans 14 amino acids.